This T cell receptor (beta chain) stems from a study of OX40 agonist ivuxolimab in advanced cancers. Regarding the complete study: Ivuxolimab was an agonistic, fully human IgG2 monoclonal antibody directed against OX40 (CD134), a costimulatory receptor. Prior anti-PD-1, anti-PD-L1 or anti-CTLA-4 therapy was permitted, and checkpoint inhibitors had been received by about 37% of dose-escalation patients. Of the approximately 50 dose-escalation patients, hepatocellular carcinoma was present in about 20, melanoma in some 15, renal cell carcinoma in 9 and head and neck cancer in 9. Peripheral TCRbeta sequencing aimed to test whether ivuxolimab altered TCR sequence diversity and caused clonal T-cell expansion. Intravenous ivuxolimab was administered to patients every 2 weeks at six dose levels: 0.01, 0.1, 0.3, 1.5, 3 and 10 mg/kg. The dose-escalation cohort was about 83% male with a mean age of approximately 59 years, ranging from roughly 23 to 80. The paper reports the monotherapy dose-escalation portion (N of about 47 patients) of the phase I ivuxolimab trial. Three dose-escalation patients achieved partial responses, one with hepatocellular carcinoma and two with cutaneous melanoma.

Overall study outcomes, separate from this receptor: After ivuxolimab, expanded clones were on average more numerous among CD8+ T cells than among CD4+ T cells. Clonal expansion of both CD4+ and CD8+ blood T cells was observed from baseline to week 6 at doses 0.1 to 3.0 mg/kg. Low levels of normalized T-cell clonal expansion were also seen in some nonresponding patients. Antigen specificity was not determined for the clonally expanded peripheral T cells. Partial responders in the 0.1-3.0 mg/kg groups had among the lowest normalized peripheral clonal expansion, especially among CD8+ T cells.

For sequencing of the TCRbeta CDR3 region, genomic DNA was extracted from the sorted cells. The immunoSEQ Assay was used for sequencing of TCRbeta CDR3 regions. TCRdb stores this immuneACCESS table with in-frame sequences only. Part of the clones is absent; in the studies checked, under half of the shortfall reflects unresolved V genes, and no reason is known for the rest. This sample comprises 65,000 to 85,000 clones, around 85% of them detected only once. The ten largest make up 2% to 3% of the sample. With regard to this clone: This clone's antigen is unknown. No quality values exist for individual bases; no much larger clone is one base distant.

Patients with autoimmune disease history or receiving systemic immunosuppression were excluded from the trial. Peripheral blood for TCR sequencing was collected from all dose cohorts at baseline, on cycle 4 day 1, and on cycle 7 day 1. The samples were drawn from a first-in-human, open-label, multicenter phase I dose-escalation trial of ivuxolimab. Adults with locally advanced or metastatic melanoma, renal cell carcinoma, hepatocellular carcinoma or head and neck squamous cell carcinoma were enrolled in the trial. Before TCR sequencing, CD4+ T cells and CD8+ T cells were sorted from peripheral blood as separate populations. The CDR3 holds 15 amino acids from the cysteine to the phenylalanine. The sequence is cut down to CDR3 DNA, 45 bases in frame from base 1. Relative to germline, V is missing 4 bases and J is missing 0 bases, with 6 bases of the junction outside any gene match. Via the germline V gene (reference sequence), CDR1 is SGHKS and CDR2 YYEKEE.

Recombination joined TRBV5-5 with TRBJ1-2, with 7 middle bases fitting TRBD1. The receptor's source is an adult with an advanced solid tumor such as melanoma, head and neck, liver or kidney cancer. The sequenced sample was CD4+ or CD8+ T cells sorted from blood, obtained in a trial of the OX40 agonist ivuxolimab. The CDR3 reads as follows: CASSEAGGANYGYTF. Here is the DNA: TGTGCCAGCAGCGAGGCAGGGGGTGCTAACTATGGCTACACCTTC.